The clone carrying this TCR delta chain was observed a few times. Its antigen is undetermined. This entry belongs to a study of Vδ1+ human thymocytes. The template was reverse-transcribed extracted RNA. Multiplex PCR used pooled V-gene forward primers and a constant-region reverse primer to amplify CDR3s. TCRdb redid the clone calls on the multiplex PCR reads with CATT. This sample yields around 56,000 delta-chain clones, of which about 16% are seen a single time; 0.3% to 0.5% belongs to the top ten. Per the germline V gene, CDR1 is TSWWSYY and CDR2 is QGS. The CDR3 covers 20 residues. Trimming left V 0 bases short and J 0 bases short, with 23 bases between. Purity of the sorted Vdelta1+ thymocytes ranged from about 96% to 99.6%. The study, taken as a whole, reports: Highly polyclonal TRG and TRD repertoires with Gaussian CDR3 length distributions appeared in thymus. Approximately 20% of thymic delta-chain sequences were Vdelta2, with few Vdelta3, unlike blood Vdelta1+ controls.

The chain recombines TRDV1 with TRDJ1, with a tentative D call TRDD3 (5 bases). The sequencing input was Vdelta1+ gamma-delta thymocytes from the thymus. Indicated subset: FACS-sorted CD3+ TCRalphabeta- TCRVdelta1+ TCRVdelta2- thymocytes. The sequence was obtained from a girl less than two years old who had congenital heart surgery. The CDR3 DNA reads as TGTGCTCTTGGGGAACTAGCGGCACAGAGCTGCTGGGTGTACACCGATAAACTCATCTTT. Translated: CALGELAAQSCWVYTDKLIF.